The 27 T cell receptor beta chains below all came from one sample that was sequenced in a study of T cells after yellow fever vaccination. A single record per CDR3 protein comes from TCRdb applying MiXCR to the 5' RACE reads. The sample yields around 260,000 distinct CDR3 sequences, around 5.2% seen once. This specimen was CD4+ T cells sorted from PBMCs, taken on the day of the yellow fever booster vaccination. The receptor set was obtained from a man aged 18 to 30 who received the YFV17D yellow fever vaccine.

Many counts were recorded for this clonotype. V is TRBV24-1 and J is TRBJ1-1; no firm D call. Germline CDR1 and CDR2: KGHDR and SFDVKD. This CDR3 region has 11 residues. Between the trimmed V and J ends, which lost 6 bases and 4 bases, there was a span of 5 bases. CDR3 sequence (DNA): TGTGCCACCAGTTCGGCCACTGAAGCTTTCTTT. Amino acid sequence: CATSSATEAFF.

This clonotype has at least ten counts. V and J are TRBV6-5 and TRBJ1-2; no clear D gene. V was pared by 2 bases and J by 4 bases, with 11 bases between. This CDR3 spans 14 amino acids. Germline V gene sequence: CDR1 MNHEY, CDR2 SVGAGI. The CDR3 DNA reads TGTGCCAGCAGTTACGGTCAGGTCTCCTATGGCTACACCTTC. Its protein is CASSYGQVSYGYTF.

This clonotype came up many times. The chain links TRBV5-6 to TRBJ2-3, with D possibly being TRBD1 or TRBD2 (6 bases each). Germline loops: CDR1 SGHDT, CDR2 YYEEEE. V was pared by 1 base and J by 1 base, with 13 bases between. The CDR3 is 16 residues long. CDR3 nucleotide sequence: TGTGCCAGCAGCTTGATCTCGGGGGCTCGCACAGATACGCAGTATTTT. This codes for CASSLISGARTDTQYF.

This clonotype has just a few counts. The gene calls are TRBV20-1 and TRBJ1-3; D gene ambiguous. V was clipped by 0 bases and J by 0 bases, with 3 bases between them. Germline V gives CDR1 DFQATT, CDR2 SNEGSKA (reference sequence). The CDR3 is 13 residues long. The CDR3 nucleotides read TGCAGTGCTAGAGACAGCTCTGGAAACACCATATATTTT. Its translation is CSARDSSGNTIYF.

This clonotype appeared many times. This chain connects TRBV19 to TRBJ2-7, with 8 bases that match TRBD1. The CDR3 has 15 residues. CDR1 LNHDA and CDR2 SQIVND come from the germline V gene (reference sequence). J gave up 3 bases and V 5 bases, and 9 bases lay outside the gene matches. DNA of the CDR3: TGTGCCAGTAGTTACTCCACAGGGGGAATCTACGAGCAGTACTTC. It specifies CASSYSTGGIYEQYF.

The genes are TRBV18 and TRBJ1-2; D remains unclear. The CDR3 loop spans 14 amino acids. V was clipped by 0 bases and J by 4 bases, with 9 bases between them. Germline CDR1 and CDR2: KGHSH and LQKENI. In DNA, the CDR3 is TGTGCCAGCTCACCACCTGCGGGTAGCTATGGCTACACCTTC. Translation gives CASSPPAGSYGYTF.

V usage is TRBV28 and J usage is TRBJ2-6, with 13 bases fitting TRBD2. Germline CDR1 and CDR2: MDHEN and SYDVKM. The V gene end was trimmed by 5 bases and the J gene end by 2 bases; junction bases not matched to a gene: 12. This CDR3 contains 20 residues. CDR3 DNA sequence: TGTGCCAGCAGTCCCCCGGGACTAGCGGGGACCCGGGCTGGGGCCAACGTCCTGACTTTC. It encodes CASSPPGLAGTRAGANVLTF.

The gene calls are TRBV9 and TRBJ1-6; maybe TRBD1 (5 bases). This CDR3 contains 15 residues. Trimming stripped 0 bases from V and 9 bases from J, with 13 bases between. CDR1 and CDR2 from the germline V gene are SGDLS and YYNGEE. In DNA form, the CDR3 reads TGTGCCAGCAGCGTAGAGGGCAGGGAGGGTTCACCCCTCCACTTT. Translating it yields CASSVEGREGSPLHF.

This clonotype was detected many times. The junction departs from germline at one end; a sequencing error may be responsible. The chain combines TRBV7-7 with TRBJ2-1; TRBD1 might be the D (5 bases). Germline loops: CDR1 SSHAT, CDR2 FNYEAQ (reference sequence). The CDR3 extends over 16 amino acids. CDR3 sequence reads: CASSLGAFRDYNEQFF. The CDR3 nucleotides read TGTGCTAGCAGCTTAGGGGCTTTCAGGGACTACAATGAGCAGTTCTTC. Together with reference TRBV7-7 and TRBJ2-1, the CDR3 gives the full variable domain: GAGVSQSPRYKVTKRGQDVTLRCDPISSHATLYWYQQALGQGPEFLTYFNYEAQPDKSGLPSDRFSAERPEGSISTLTIQRTEQRDSAMYRCASSLGAFRDYNEQFFGPGTRLTVL.

The V and J genes are TRBV2 and TRBJ1-1; 10 positions agree with TRBD1. The ends lost 6 bases at V and 7 bases at J; junction bases unmatched: 8. The CDR3 is 14 residues long. Germline V gene sequence: CDR1 SNHLY, CDR2 FYNNEI. CDR3 sequence (DNA): TGTGCCAGCAGGTTAAAGGGGACAGGGGATGAAGCTTTCTTT. Translation: CASRLKGTGDEAFF.

CDR3 sequence (DNA): TGTGCCAGCAGCTTACGGATTTGGGACAGGGAAGGGTATGGCTACACCTTC. Protein: CASSLRIWDREGYGYTF. The rearrangement uses TRBV6-5 and TRBJ1-2, with 9 positions matching TRBD1. After removal of 6 bases from V and 5 bases from J, the junction contained 16 bases not matched to a gene. The CDR3 runs to 17 residues. The germline gives CDR1 MNHEY, CDR2 SVGAGI.

The V and J genes are TRBV12-3 or TRBV12-4 and TRBJ2-5, with D possibly matching TRBD2 (6 bases). V lost 1 base and J lost 5, with 11 bases in between. There are 14 residues in the CDR3. Here the CDR3 reads CASSLGDFGETQYF. The DNA of the CDR3 is TGTGCCAGCAGTTTAGGGGACTTCGGGGAGACCCAGTACTTC.

This clonotype has ten or more counts. CDR3 coding DNA: TGTGCCAGCAGTTCCCGGGGCCGTCGTGAGACCCAGTACTTC. Protein: CASSSRGRRETQYF. V usage is TRBV27 and J usage is TRBJ2-5, with D tentatively TRBD1 or TRBD2 (5 bases each). The V gene's germline CDR1 is MNHEY and CDR2 SMNVEV (reference sequence). Trimming stripped 4 bases from V and 5 bases from J, with 14 bases between. The CDR3 consists of 14 residues.

The V gene is TRBV6-5, the J gene TRBJ1-2; possibly TRBD1 for D (6 bases). The length of the CDR3 is 11 residues. Germline V gene lookup returns CDR1 MNHEY and CDR2 SVGAGI. V was cut by 11 bases and J by 0 bases, with 7 bases left in between. The CDR3 region is CAWTANYGYTF. CDR3 DNA sequence: TGTGCCTGGACAGCTAACTATGGCTACACCTTC.

There are a few counts of this clonotype. The CDR3 spells CSAPTKDPGGNYGYTF. In DNA form, the CDR3 reads TGCAGCGCCCCTACGAAAGACCCAGGGGGAAACTATGGCTACACCTTC. V and J are TRBV29-1 and TRBJ1-2; TRBD1 agrees at 7 bases. Germline CDR1 is SQVTM and CDR2 is ANQGSEA. The CDR3 is 16 residues long. The V segment lost 7 bases and the J segment 2 bases; nucleotides outside the gene matches: 16.

CDR3 nucleotides: TGTGCCAGCAGTTTTAGGCAAGCCGGGGAGCTGTTTTTT. It specifies CASSFRQAGELFF. The gene calls are TRBV27 and TRBJ2-2; no definite D call. This CDR3 has 13 amino acids. Germline V gene lookup returns CDR1 MNHEY and CDR2 SMNVEV (reference sequence). With 3 bases removed from V and 6 bases from J, the gap between germline ends came to 8 bases.

This clonotype was found many times. V is TRBV4-1 and J is TRBJ2-1; TRBD1 might be the D (5 bases). This CDR3 has 16 amino acids. V was trimmed by 7 bases and J by 0 bases, leaving 16 bases between them. Per the germline V gene, CDR1 is MGHRA and CDR2 is YSYEKL. CDR3 protein: CASKPGLGFSYNEQFF. CDR3 nucleotides: TGCGCCAGCAAGCCAGGGCTGGGGTTCTCCTACAATGAGCAGTTCTTC.

The V and J genes are TRBV4-3 and TRBJ2-7; D could derive from TRBD1 or TRBD2 (6 bases each). The CDR3 length is 15 residues. Germline V gene data show CDR1 as LGHNA and CDR2 as YSLEER. Trimming took off 0 bases at V and 1 base at J, with 10 bases between the two ends. CDR3 coding DNA: TGCGCCAGCAGCCAAGAGGGGGGCTGGTCCTACGAGCAGTACTTC. Its translation is CASSQEGGWSYEQYF.

This clonotype was recorded a few times. The genes are TRBV5-1 and TRBJ2-1; D is ambiguous. The V gene's germline CDR1 is SGHRS and CDR2 YFSETQ. Trimming cost V 1 base and J 0 bases, with 8 bases left between them. The CDR3 is 15 residues long. CDR3 sequence: CASSLPRSSYNEQFF. The CDR3, as DNA: TGCGCCAGCAGCTTGCCCCGCAGCTCCTACAATGAGCAGTTCTTC.

This clonotype was detected ten times or more. The V call is TRBV5-1, the J call TRBJ1-2; possibly TRBD1 for D (5 bases). Trimming removed 5 bases at V and 8 bases at J, with 25 bases between. Looked up from germline, CDR1 is SGHRS and CDR2 is YFSETQ. The CDR3 has 16 amino acids. CDR3 residues: CASSAGQVNPIGGYTF. The CDR3 region has the DNA TGCGCCAGCAGTGCCGGACAAGTTAACCCCATCGGGGGCTACACCTTC.

The table lists this clonotype with a few counts. This chain uses TRBV20-1 with TRBJ1-5; weak D call: TRBD1 (6 bases). Germline CDR1 is DFQATT and CDR2 is SNEGSKA (reference sequence). This CDR3 region has 16 residues. V was cut by 6 bases and J by 1 base, with 19 bases left in between. The CDR3 DNA reads as TGCAGTGCGGGGCATTTTGGGGGCCAGAGCAATCAGCCCCAGCATTTT. Protein: CSAGHFGGQSNQPQHF.

This clonotype has at least ten counts. The rearrangement joins TRBV12-3 or TRBV12-4 to TRBJ1-1; D not resolved. The CDR3 contains 14 residues. Trimming took 3 bases from V and 0 from J, leaving 8 bases between them. The CDR3, as DNA: TGTGCCAGCAGTTTTGTAGAGGTGAACACTGAAGCTTTCTTT. This codes for CASSFVEVNTEAFF.

The chain recombines TRBV24-1 with TRBJ1-5; 8 bases agree with TRBD1. The J segment lost 3 bases and the V segment lost 3 bases, leaving 6 bases of the junction unmatched. The CDR3 loop spans 16 amino acids. Per germline, CDR1 KGHDR and CDR2 SFDVKD. This CDR3 reads CATSDRDRSNNQPQHF. For the CDR3, the DNA is TGTGCCACCAGTGATCGGGACAGGAGCAACAATCAGCCCCAGCATTTT.

This clonotype was observed a few times. The V and J genes are TRBV7-9 and TRBJ2-5; tentatively, D is TRBD2 (6 bases). CDR3 length: 15 amino acids. Germline lookup yields CDR1 SEHNR and CDR2 FQNEAQ (reference sequence). V was pared by 6 bases and J by 5 bases, with 19 bases between. This CDR3 reads CASSGRGSAWETQYF. CDR3 DNA sequence: TGTGCCAGCAGTGGCCGGGGGTCCGCGTGGGAGACCCAGTACTTC.

This chain uses TRBV6-1 with TRBJ2-7; D gene unclear. The CDR3 is made up of 12 amino acids. V lost 5 bases, J lost 6 bases, and 11 bases lay in between. The germline V gene encodes CDR1 MNHNS and CDR2 SASEGT. The CDR3 DNA follows: TGTGCCAGCAGTCCCGAAGGGCGCGAGCAGTACGTC. Its translation: CASSPEGREQYV.

This clonotype has at least ten counts. The chain is built from TRBV5-1 and TRBJ2-5; D is perhaps TRBD1 (5 bases). Germline CDR1 reads SGHRS; CDR2 reads YFSETQ. Trimming cost V 0 bases and J 5 bases, with 11 bases left between them. The length of the CDR3 is 14 residues. The CDR3 region is CASSLEQGRETQYF. As DNA, the CDR3 is TGCGCCAGCAGCTTGGAGCAGGGAAGGGAGACCCAGTACTTC.

This clonotype was observed a few times. V gene TRBV29-1 combines with J gene TRBJ2-5, with D possibly matching TRBD1 (5 bases). Trimming removed 4 bases from V and 4 bases from J, with 10 bases in between. The length of the CDR3 is 12 residues. The germline V gene encodes CDR1 SQVTM and CDR2 ANQGSEA. This CDR3 is CSVGQGRETQYF. The CDR3 DNA reads TGCAGCGTTGGGCAGGGTCGAGAGACCCAGTACTTC.